This T cell receptor beta chain stems from a study of cytomegalovirus exposure and HLA in healthy donors. Study-level points and caveats: A later analysis showed TCR association rates differing by HLA locus, peaking at DRB1 and lowest at HLA-C. What was likely a sequencing artifact was a cluster of highly shared sequence variants. Productive status was seen about 87% or about 30% of the time for most TCR beta V segments in an earlier analysis. Later on, analysis showed that most CMV-associated TCR beta chains appeared to be HLA-restricted.

13 Jbeta primers and 60 Vbeta primers were used for the PCR. Method: immunoSEQ multiplex PCR; TCRdb's copy keeps in-frame clones and lacks some. This sample has about 200,000 clones, with 80% to 90% found just once. The V and J ends lost 2 bases and 5 bases, in that order; junction bases with no gene match: 4. Germline V lookup: CDR1 MDHEN, CDR2 SYDVKM. The CDR3 length is 14 residues. This clone was recorded once. Its antigen is undetermined. The V gene is TRBV28, the J gene TRBJ2-5; 8 bases agree with TRBD1. This clonotype was sampled from a man younger than 45 in good health and CMV-seronegative. The sequencing sample was made of PBMCs. The CDR3 reads CASSLQGAFETQYF. In DNA, the CDR3 is TGTGCCAGCAGTTTACAGGGGGCATTTGAGACCCAGTACTTC. The variable domain in full, completed from reference TRBV28 and TRBJ2-5, reads DVKVTQSSRYLVKRTGEKVFLECVQDMDHENMFWYRQDPGLGLRLIYFSYDVKMKEKGDIPEGYSVSREKKERFSLILESASTNQTSMYLCASSLQGAFETQYFGPGTRLLVL.